Reported below is one T cell receptor (beta chain). Antigen specificity is unknown. PCR used 60 Vbeta primers and 13 Jbeta primers. Measured with immunoSEQ multiplex PCR; TCRdb has only the in-frame clones, and not every one. Among fewer than 100,000 clones, about three quarters were seen once, and the ten largest hold just under 2.5%. The sample comes from a study of cytomegalovirus exposure and HLA in healthy donors. Study results and caveats: A later analysis reportedly identified an Asian-associated ancestry cluster as carrying fewer N-insertions than the 666-donor mean.

This clonotype originated in a male donor in good health and CMV-seropositive. Sequencing used PBMCs.

For the CDR3, the DNA is TGTGCCAGCAGCTTAGCGGAGGGAAGGGCTGAAGCTTTCTTT. Protein: CASSLAEGRAEAFF. The V gene is TRBV7-9, the J gene TRBJ1-1; D is unresolved. The V end was cut by 0 bases, the J end by 6 bases, with 11 bases between. CDR1 is SEHNR, CDR2 FQNEAQ, per germline (reference sequence). CDR3 length equals 14 residues.